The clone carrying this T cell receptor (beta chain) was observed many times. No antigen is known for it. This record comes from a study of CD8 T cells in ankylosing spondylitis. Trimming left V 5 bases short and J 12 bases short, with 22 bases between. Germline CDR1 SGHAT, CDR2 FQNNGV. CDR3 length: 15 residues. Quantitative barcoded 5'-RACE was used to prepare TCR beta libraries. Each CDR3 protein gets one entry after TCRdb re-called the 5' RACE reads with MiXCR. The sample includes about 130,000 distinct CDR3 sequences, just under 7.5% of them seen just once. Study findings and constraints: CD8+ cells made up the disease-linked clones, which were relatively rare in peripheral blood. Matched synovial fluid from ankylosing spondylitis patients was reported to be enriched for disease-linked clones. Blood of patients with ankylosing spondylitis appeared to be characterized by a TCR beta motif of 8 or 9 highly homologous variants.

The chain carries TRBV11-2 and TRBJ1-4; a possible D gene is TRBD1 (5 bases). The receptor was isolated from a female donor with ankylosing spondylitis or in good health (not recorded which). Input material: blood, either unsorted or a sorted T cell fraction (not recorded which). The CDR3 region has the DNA TGTGCCAGCAGCCAGGTTGGGGCCCCTTCTGGTGAACTGTTTTTT. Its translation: CASSQVGAPSGELFF.